This T cell receptor (beta chain) came from a study of beta chain features in type 1 diabetes. CDR3 size: 15 residues. V dropped 3 bases and J dropped 2 bases, with 11 bases sitting between them. Of the isolated RNA, all was reverse transcribed, and so the sequenced material was expressed TCRB transcripts. The table came from immunoSEQ multiplex PCR; TCRdb's copy has only in-frame clones and leaves some out. This table holds roughly 150,000 clones, around 10% found once. With respect to this clone: Its antigen is undetermined.

Central memory, naive, regulatory and stem cell-like memory CD4+ cells were sorted by CD45RO/CCR7/CD25/CD127/CD95/CD27. Notes on the study in general: Researchers caution that PCR might favor shorter templates, equally among patients and controls. Moderately but significantly shorter TCRB CDR3s were found in Type 1 diabetes patients in all four CD4+ subsets.

The specimen was central memory CD4+ T cells from blood. The TCR comes from a man between 18 and 29 years old in good health. The chain links TRBV23-1 to TRBJ2-1; D may be TRBD2 (5 bases). TRBV23-1 is marked as an open reading frame, function uncertain. The CDR3 here is CASSHFGVPYNEQFF. The CDR3 DNA reads as TGCGCCAGCAGTCACTTCGGGGTCCCCTACAATGAGCAGTTCTTC.